This T cell receptor beta chain originates from a study of blood T cell repertoires in COVID-19. In the study overall: Acute and convalescent COVID-19 specimens originated in the United States, Italy and Spain. T cells, B-cell-depleted T cells, or PBMCs supplied cDNA or gDNA.

CDR3 size: 14 residues. Germline V gene data show CDR1 as LGHDT and CDR2 as YNNKEL (reference sequence). The trim removed 4 bases at V and 3 bases at J, leaving 6 bases unmatched. Per the authors' pipeline: It was from reference gene primer amplification that nucleated cell counts were estimated. TCRdb's copy holds only in-frame clones and misses some; the assay was immunoSEQ multiplex PCR. V and J calls and clone size are given by that table; D and trimming were obtained from the DNA. The sample includes tens of thousands of clones, roughly 80% of them seen just once. Sequenced material: peripheral blood. This chain uses TRBV3-1 (or the pseudogene TRBV3-2) with TRBJ2-7; 7 bases map to TRBD1. This TCR was sampled from a human donor in a cohort sampled during active COVID-19. The CDR3 reads CASSLGQDRYEQYF. The CDR3 DNA follows: TGTGCCAGCAGCCTAGGACAGGACCGCTACGAGCAGTACTTC.